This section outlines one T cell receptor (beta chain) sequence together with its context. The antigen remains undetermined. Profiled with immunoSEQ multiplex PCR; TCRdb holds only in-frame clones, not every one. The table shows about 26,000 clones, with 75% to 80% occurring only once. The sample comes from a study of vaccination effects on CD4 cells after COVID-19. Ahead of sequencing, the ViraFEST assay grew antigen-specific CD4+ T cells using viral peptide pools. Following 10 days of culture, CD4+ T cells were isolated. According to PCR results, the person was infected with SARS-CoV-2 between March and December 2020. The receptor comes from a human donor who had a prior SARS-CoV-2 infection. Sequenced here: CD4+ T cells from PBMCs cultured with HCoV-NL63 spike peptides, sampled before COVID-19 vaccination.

The CDR3: CASSMGLAAYNEQFF. Here the CDR3 DNA reads TGTGCCAGCAGTATGGGACTAGCGGCCTACAATGAGCAGTTCTTC. The genes are TRBV2 and TRBJ2-1; TRBD2 matches at 11 bases. J lost 2 bases, V lost 5 bases, and 2 bases had no gene match. Germline V gives CDR1 SNHLY, CDR2 FYNNEI. The CDR3 extends over 15 amino acids.